This T cell receptor beta chain comes out of a study of patients and donors after allogeneic stem cell transplantation (dated by TCRdb to the early 2020s). The library relied on RT-PCR. Instrument used: NextSeq 550. Using fastp trimming at Q25 and MiXCR clonotype assembly, TCRdb reanalyzed the public sequencing data and kept in-frame beta chains. Entries are consolidated by CDR3 protein sequence, retaining the most common genes and DNA. The sample has about a million distinct CDR3 sequences on record, approximately 18% of them singletons. 5% to 7.5% of the sample goes to the ten largest clones. Cut back by 1 base and 1 base, the V and J ends lie 3 bases apart. The CDR3 holds 13 amino acids from the cysteine to the phenylalanine. Of all the DNA, just the CDR3 is kept, 39 bases in frame from base 1. Sequences SEHNR (CDR1) and FQNEAQ (CDR2) are obtained from the germline V gene (reference sequence). This clonotype has at least ten counts. The antigen this receptor binds is unknown. No much larger clonotype is one base removed from it; base qualities were not supplied.

The receptor was isolated from a human donor who was either an allogeneic HSCT recipient or a stem cell or donor lymphocyte infusion donor (not recorded which). It is not recorded whose cells these are; they may come from a transplant donor. The sample comprised blood, either unsorted or a sorted T cell fraction (not recorded which). Here the chain combines TRBV7-9 and TRBJ2-3; the D gene cannot be named for sure. The sequenced DNA is TGTGCCAGCAGCTTAGACGGCACAGATACGCAGTATTTT. It is translated as CASSLDGTDTQYF.